The present entry profiles one T cell receptor (beta chain) with its context. The data stem from a study of blood T cell repertoires in COVID-19. Clones were sequenced by immunoSEQ multiplex PCR, and TCRdb holds only the in-frame ones, with some missing. Of about 72,000 clones listed, roughly 82% were seen once; the top ten hold roughly a sixth. Sample: peripheral blood. The receptor was isolated from a human donor in a cohort sampled during active COVID-19.

Written as DNA, the CDR3 is TGCGCCAGCAGCTTGTTACGAGGGAACTATGGCTACACCTTC. Amino acid sequence: CASSLLRGNYGYTF. V usage is TRBV5-1 and J usage is TRBJ1-2; D unresolved. The V end was cut by 1 base, the J end by 2 bases, with 9 bases between. Germline V gene data show CDR1 as SGHRS and CDR2 as YFSETQ. The length of the CDR3 is 14 residues.